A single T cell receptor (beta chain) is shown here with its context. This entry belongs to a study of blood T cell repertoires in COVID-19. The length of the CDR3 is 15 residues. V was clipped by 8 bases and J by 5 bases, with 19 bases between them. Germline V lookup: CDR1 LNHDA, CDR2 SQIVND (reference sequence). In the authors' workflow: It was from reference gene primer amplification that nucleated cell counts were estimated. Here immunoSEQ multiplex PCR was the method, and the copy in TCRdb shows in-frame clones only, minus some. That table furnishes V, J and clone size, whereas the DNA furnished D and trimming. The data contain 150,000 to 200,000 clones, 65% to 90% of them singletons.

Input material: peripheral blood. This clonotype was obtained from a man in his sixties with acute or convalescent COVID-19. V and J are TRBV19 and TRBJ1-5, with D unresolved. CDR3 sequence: CASGPPDGSYQPQHF. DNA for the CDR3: TGTGCCAGTGGGCCCCCGGACGGGAGCTATCAGCCCCAGCATTTT.